The 17 T cell receptor beta chains given below trace back to one sample, sequenced in a study of T-cell reconstitution after alpha-beta-depleted transplantation in children. A library of TCRbeta sequences, prepared with unique molecular identifiers, was generated. TCRdb passed the PCR reads through MiXCR, listing each CDR3 protein once. Here the sample spans around 580,000 distinct CDR3 sequences, roughly a quarter being singletons. The input for sequencing was PBMCs, taken before TCRalphabeta/CD19-depleted stem cell transplant. The receptors were sampled from a boy in the first two years of life with Wiskott-Aldrich syndrome, due to receive a stem cell transplant.

The genes are TRBV20-1 and TRBJ2-7; 7 bases match TRBD1. The CDR3 covers 14 residues. V was clipped by 5 bases and J by 3 bases; unmatched bases: 10. CDR1 is DFQATT, CDR2 SNEGSKA, per germline (reference sequence). DNA of the CDR3: TGCAGTGCTGCCCAACCCCGGGACAGCTACGAGCAGTACTTC. Residues: CSAAQPRDSYEQYF.

This clonotype turned up a few times. The chain combines TRBV4-2 with TRBJ2-3; 7 bases align to TRBD2. The V gene end was trimmed by 0 bases and the J gene end by 5 bases; junction bases not matched to a gene: 2. The CDR3 is 14 residues long. Germline CDR1 reads LGHNA; CDR2 reads YNFKEQ. CDR3 in DNA: TGTGCCAGCAGCCAAGAGCGGGGGAGAGATACGCAGTATTTT. It specifies CASSQERGRDTQYF.

The chain uses TRBV5-1 and TRBJ2-3, with 9 bases fitting TRBD1. The V segment lost 3 bases and the J segment 1 base; nucleotides outside the gene matches: 6. CDR1 is SGHRS, CDR2 YFSETQ, per germline. The CDR3 is 16 amino acids. CDR3 bases: TGCGCCAGCAGCTCCCTAACAGGGGGCGGCACAGATACGCAGTATTTT. It encodes CASSSLTGGGTDTQYF.

This sequence joins TRBV7-9 and TRBJ1-2; no reliable D call. CDR1 SEHNR and CDR2 FQNEAQ come from the germline V gene (reference sequence). The CDR3 totals 14 residues. Trimming stripped 5 bases from V and 8 bases from J, with 18 bases between. The CDR3 sequence is CASSPTTETWGYTF. The DNA for the CDR3 is TGTGCCAGCAGCCCCACGACGGAAACCTGGGGCTACACCTTC.

The rearrangement uses TRBV7-2 and TRBJ2-7; the match to TRBD2 covers 10 bases. The CDR3 runs 14 residues. Germline V CDR1 and CDR2: SGHTA, FQGNSA. V lost 4 bases and J lost 3; bases outside the gene matches: 3. CDR3 region: CASSSWTSGYEQYF. The CDR3 DNA follows: TGTGCCAGCAGCTCATGGACTAGCGGCTACGAGCAGTACTTC.

This chain links TRBV18 with TRBJ2-7; 7 bases align to TRBD2. There are 15 residues in the CDR3. Trimming took 3 bases from V and 2 from J; bases not matched to a gene: 7. Per the germline V gene, CDR1 is KGHSH and CDR2 is LQKENI. CDR3: CASSPLPAGAYEQYF. DNA of the CDR3: TGTGCCAGCTCACCTCTCCCGGCGGGAGCCTACGAGCAGTACTTC.

The chain combines TRBV7-2 with TRBJ2-3; D may be TRBD2 (5 bases). Germline V lookup: CDR1 SGHTA, CDR2 FQGNSA. CDR3 length: 13 residues. Trimming removed 5 bases at V and 7 bases at J, with 13 bases between. CDR3 loop: CASSPRGGNTQYF. Here the CDR3 DNA reads TGTGCCAGCAGCCCCCGGGGTGGGAATACGCAGTATTTT.

The chain is built from TRBV20-1 and TRBJ2-4; either TRBD1 or TRBD2 may supply D (5 bases each). The CDR3 runs to 11 residues. Looked up from germline, CDR1 is DFQATT and CDR2 is SNEGSKA (reference sequence). V was clipped by 4 bases and J by 9 bases, with 10 bases between them. CDR3 amino acids: CSATRDGIQYF. In nucleotides, the CDR3 is TGCAGTGCTACCAGGGACGGCATTCAGTACTTC.

The genes are TRBV20-1 and TRBJ2-5; TRBD2 matches 7 bases. Germline V gives CDR1 DFQATT, CDR2 SNEGSKA (reference sequence). Germline trimming cut 3 bases from V and 2 bases from J; bases unmatched to any gene: 9. This CDR3 region has 15 residues. The CDR3 is CSARGGVGVQETQYF. Here the CDR3 DNA reads TGCAGTGCTAGGGGGGGGGTGGGCGTTCAAGAGACCCAGTACTTC.

This chain connects TRBV29-1 to TRBJ1-1; 10 nucleotides line up with TRBD1. The CDR3 has 13 amino acids. CDR1 and CDR2 (germline): SQVTM, ANQGSEA. V trimming: 4 bases; J trimming: 4 bases; junction bases outside the gene matches: 3. CDR3 DNA: TGCAGCGTTGGACAGGGGGCAGGCACTGAAGCTTTCTTT. Amino acid sequence: CSVGQGAGTEAFF.

The V call is TRBV7-9, the J call TRBJ1-4, with 7 bases aligning to TRBD1. The CDR3 is made up of 15 amino acids. Germline CDR1 is SEHNR and CDR2 is FQNEAQ (reference sequence). The ends lost 4 bases at V and 10 bases at J; junction bases unmatched: 12. As DNA, the CDR3 is TGTGCCAGCAGCTCCCGACAGGGCGCCTTGGGAAAACTGTTTTTT. Its translation is CASSSRQGALGKLFF. The variable domain in full, completed from reference TRBV7-9 and TRBJ1-4, reads DTGVSQNPRHKITKRGQNVTFRCDPISEHNRLYWYRQTLGQGPEFLTYFQNEAQLEKSRLLSDRFSAERPKGSFSTLEIQRTEQGDSAMYLCASSSRQGALGKLFFGSGTQLSVL.

The rearrangement links TRBV2 to TRBJ2-7, with a possible D match to TRBD2 (5 bases). V lost 7 bases to trimming and J lost 0 bases, with 13 bases between them. CDR3 length: 14 amino acids. Germline V lookup: CDR1 SNHLY, CDR2 FYNNEI. Here the CDR3 reads CASKASHSSYEQYF. The CDR3 DNA is TGTGCCAGCAAGGCTAGCCATAGCTCCTACGAGCAGTACTTC. Full variable domain (rest looked up from reference TRBV2 and TRBJ2-7): EPEVTQTPSHQVTQMGQEVILRCVPISNHLYFYWYRQILGQKVEFLVSFYNNEISEKSEIFDDQFSVERPDGSNFTLKIRSTKLEDSAMYFCASKASHSSYEQYFGPGTRLTVT.

The chain is built from TRBV20-1 and TRBJ1-4; D not resolved. Germline CDR1 reads DFQATT; CDR2 reads SNEGSKA (reference sequence). Trimming removed 2 bases from V and 0 bases from J, with 7 bases in between. The CDR3 has 14 amino acids. CDR3 nucleotides: TGCAGTGCTAGACTGCGGGCAACTAATGAAAAACTGTTTTTT. It is translated as CSARLRATNEKLFF.

This clonotype occurred a few times. The J gene is TRBJ1-5, the V gene TRBV7-2; TRBD1 might be the D (5 bases). The germline CDR1 and CDR2 sequences are SGHTA and FQGNSA. Between the trimmed V and J ends, which lost 1 base and 9 bases, there was a span of 13 bases. CDR3 length equals 14 residues. The CDR3 is CASSLGLGTWPQHF. CDR3 DNA: TGTGCCAGCAGCTTAGGTTTGGGGACTTGGCCCCAGCATTTT.

There are a few counts of this clonotype. The CDR3 DNA sequence: TGTGCCAGCAGCTTAGCTGTAGGGGGTGAGCAGTTCTTC. Residues: CASSLAVGGEQFF. The genes are TRBV7-7 and TRBJ2-1; D might be TRBD1 (6 bases). This CDR3 spans 13 amino acids. CDR1 and CDR2 from the germline V gene are SSHAT and FNYEAQ (reference sequence). Trimming took 0 bases from V and 9 from J, leaving 9 bases between them.

This clonotype appeared a few times. The chain is built from TRBV5-4 and TRBJ2-1; 13 nucleotides align to TRBD2. Germline assignment: CDR1 SGHNT and CDR2 YYREEE (reference sequence). V shed 0 bases and J 6 bases; nucleotides not matched to a gene: 3. The CDR3 is 16 residues long. The CDR3 bases are TGTGCCAGCAGCTTGGCCGGGACTAGCGGGGTCAATGAGCAGTTCTTC. Translating it yields CASSLAGTSGVNEQFF. Using reference TRBV5-4 and TRBJ2-1 for the parts outside the CDR3, the full variable domain is ETGVTQSPTHLIKTRGQQVTLRCSSQSGHNTVSWYQQALGQGPQFIFQYYREEENGRGNFPPRFSGLQFPNYSSELNVNALELDDSALYLCASSLAGTSGVNEQFFGPGTRLTVL.

CDR3 loop: CASTLFVDGKPNTGELFF. DNA for the CDR3: TGTGCCAGCACCCTTTTTGTAGACGGGAAACCGAACACCGGGGAGCTGTTTTTT. The chain links TRBV7-7 to TRBJ2-2; TRBD2 is a possible D gene (5 bases). The CDR3 totals 18 residues. The V and J ends lost 7 bases and 0 bases respectively, with 21 bases between them. Germline-derived CDR1 and CDR2 are SSHAT and FNYEAQ (reference sequence).